This passage covers 21 T cell receptor beta chains from one sample sequenced in a study of T cells in tuberculosis. Sequencing was performed with immunoSEQ multiplex PCR; in TCRdb, only in-frame clones are kept and a portion is missing. The profile shows 20,000 to 25,000 clones, around 89% of them singletons. Sequencing was done on a sample of PBMCs. These receptors came from a donor aged 10-35 years with latent tuberculosis or without tuberculosis infection.

The gene calls are TRBV29-1 and TRBJ1-2, with D perhaps TRBD1 (5 bases). This CDR3 has 13 amino acids. Germline V gene lookup returns CDR1 SQVTM and CDR2 ANQGSEA. V was trimmed by 6 bases and J by 7 bases, leaving 18 bases between them. The CDR3 DNA follows: TGCAGCGTCCTCCCAGTGGGGGGAATTGGCTACACCTTC. This sequence encodes CSVLPVGGIGYTF. Variable domain in full (rest from reference TRBV29-1 and TRBJ1-2): SAVISQKPSRDICQRGTSLTIQCQVDSQVTMMFWYRQQPGQSLTLIATANQGSEATYESGFVIDKFPISRPNLTFSTLTVSNMSPEDSSIYLCSVLPVGGIGYTFGSGTRLTVV.

V is TRBV7-2 and J is TRBJ1-5; D uncertain. In germline, CDR1 is SGHTA, CDR2 FQGNSA. The V end lost 3 bases, the J end lost 4 bases, and 7 bases lay between the germline ends. The CDR3 totals 13 residues. The CDR3 sequence is CASSFSENQPQHF. CDR3 DNA sequence: TGTGCCAGCAGCTTTTCGGAGAATCAGCCCCAGCATTTT. Filled out from reference TRBV7-2 and TRBJ1-5, the complete variable domain reads GAGVSQSPSNKVTEKGKDVELRCDPISGHTALYWYRQSLGQGLEFLIYFQGNSAPDKSGLPSDRFSAERTGGSVSTLTIQRTQQEDSAVYLCASSFSENQPQHFGDGTRLSIL.

V gene TRBV2 combines with J gene TRBJ1-6; possibly TRBD1 for D (6 bases). The CDR3 is 14 residues long. Trimming shortened V by 4 bases and J by 8 bases, and 12 bases separated the two germline ends. Germline values: CDR1 SNHLY, CDR2 FYNNEI. In DNA, the CDR3 is TGTGCCAGCAGTGGAGGGACACCGGATTCACCCCTCCACTTT. Its translation is CASSGGTPDSPLHF.

This rearrangement joins TRBV7-2 to TRBJ2-6, with 9 bases matching TRBD1. The V gene's germline CDR1 is SGHTA and CDR2 FQGNSA. V was pared by 11 bases and J by 2 bases, with 7 bases of the junction left unmatched. The CDR3 spans 15 residues. CDR3 in DNA: TGTGCCGGGAAACAGGGGGCGCCTGGGGCCAACGTCCTGACTTTC. As protein: CAGKQGAPGANVLTF.

The chain combines TRBV30 with TRBJ1-1; D is undetermined. The V end was cut by 5 bases, the J end by 0 bases, with 10 bases between. The CDR3 covers 13 residues. Germline-derived CDR1 and CDR2 are GTSNPN and SVGIG (reference sequence). This CDR3 reads CAWERAMNTEAFF. DNA for the CDR3: TGTGCCTGGGAGCGGGCCATGAACACTGAAGCTTTCTTT.

The V and J genes are TRBV2 and TRBJ2-5; TRBD2 matches at 9 bases. V was pared by 6 bases and J by 2 bases, with 16 bases of the junction left unmatched. Germline loops: CDR1 SNHLY, CDR2 FYNNEI. The length of the CDR3 is 18 residues. CDR3 sequence reads: CASRGWVDSGGPQETQYF. The CDR3 coding sequence is TGTGCCAGCAGGGGGTGGGTGGATAGCGGGGGACCTCAAGAGACCCAGTACTTC.

The rearrangement joins TRBV19 to TRBJ1-5, with a weak D call TRBD1 (5 bases). Germline CDR1 and CDR2: LNHDA and SQIVND (reference sequence). The V and J ends lost 7 bases and 6 bases respectively, with 13 bases between them. The CDR3 totals 13 residues. CDR3 nucleotides: TGTGCCAGTATTAAGGGGATGGGTCAGCCCCAGCATTTT. Amino acid sequence: CASIKGMGQPQHF.

The chain recombines TRBV19 with TRBJ1-5; D perhaps matches TRBD1 (5 bases). Germline V gene data show CDR1 as LNHDA and CDR2 as SQIVND (reference sequence). V dropped 4 bases and J dropped 7 bases, with 11 bases sitting between them. This CDR3 contains 13 residues. Here the CDR3 reads CASSKWGPQPQHF. CDR3 nucleotides: TGTGCCAGTAGTAAATGGGGCCCCCAGCCCCAGCATTTT.

The chain carries TRBV4-3 and TRBJ2-7; 9 positions agree with TRBD1. V lost 0 bases, J lost 6 bases, and 9 bases stayed unmatched. The length of the CDR3 is 16 residues. Looked up from germline, CDR1 is LGHNA and CDR2 is YSLEER. The chain's CDR3 is CASSQDMTGGVFEQYF. The CDR3 bases are TGCGCCAGCAGCCAAGACATGACAGGGGGAGTTTTCGAGCAGTACTTC.

V and J are TRBV25-1 and TRBJ1-1, with D perhaps matching TRBD1 (6 bases). V lost 5 bases to trimming and J lost 4 bases, with 14 bases between them. The CDR3 has 14 amino acids. Per the germline V gene, CDR1 is MGHDK and CDR2 is SYGVNS. The chain's CDR3 is CASSLNRVSTEAFF. Written as DNA, the CDR3 is TGTGCCAGCAGTCTCAACAGGGTGAGCACTGAAGCTTTCTTT.

This clone was detected only a few times. The chain couples TRBV9 to TRBJ1-1; D perhaps matches TRBD1 (5 bases). V lost 0 bases to trimming and J lost 5 bases, with 11 bases between them. CDR1 and CDR2 from the germline V gene are SGDLS and YYNGEE. This CDR3 is 14 amino acids long. This chain's CDR3 is CASSVDAGRTEAFF. The DNA for the CDR3 is TGTGCCAGCAGCGTAGATGCAGGGAGGACTGAAGCTTTCTTT.

The chain recombines TRBV5-1 with TRBJ1-1, with 9 bases fitting TRBD1. Germline values: CDR1 SGHRS, CDR2 YFSETQ. The ends lost 5 bases at V and 1 base at J; junction bases unmatched: 3. CDR3 size: 14 residues. CDR3 sequence (DNA): TGCGCCAGCAGACGGGACAGGGCGAACACTGAAGCTTTCTTT. Its translation: CASRRDRANTEAFF.

This sequence joins TRBV11-2 and TRBJ1-1; no firm D call. Trimming took 2 bases from V and 1 from J, leaving 5 bases between them. The CDR3 spans 13 residues. Germline V gene sequence: CDR1 SGHAT, CDR2 FQNNGV. The CDR3 loop is CASSLSGNTEAFF. The CDR3 DNA reads as TGTGCCAGCAGCTTATCGGGGAACACTGAAGCTTTCTTT.

The chain recombines TRBV5-1 with TRBJ1-2; 9 nucleotides agree with TRBD1. The CDR3 extends over 17 amino acids. Germline CDR1 is SGHRS and CDR2 is YFSETQ. After removal of 4 bases from V and 2 bases from J, the junction contained 12 bases not matched to a gene. CDR3 in DNA: TGCGCCAGCAGCCCACGGACAGGGGACGGTGCGAACTATGGCTACACCTTC. Protein: CASSPRTGDGANYGYTF.

The chain joins TRBV5-8 to TRBJ2-3, with 10 positions matching TRBD2. From germline, CDR1 is SGHTS and CDR2 YDEGEE. The CDR3 length is 16 residues. V shed 3 bases, J shed 1 base, and the junction held 5 bases outside the gene matches. In DNA form, the CDR3 reads TGTGCCAGCAGCTGGGCCGGGACTAGCGGCACAGATACGCAGTATTTT. Translated, it gives CASSWAGTSGTDTQYF.

The chain is built from TRBV10-3 and TRBJ1-3; D not certain. V was trimmed by 10 bases and J by 0 bases, leaving 10 bases between them. This CDR3 is built from 13 residues. CDR1 is ENHRY, CDR2 SYGVKD, per germline. CDR3 sequence: CATGWSSGNTIYF. As DNA, the CDR3 is TGTGCCACCGGTTGGAGCTCTGGAAACACCATATATTTT.

The V call is TRBV11-2, the J call TRBJ2-1; 9 bases are a match to TRBD1. This CDR3 has 13 residues. Trimming cost V 4 bases and J 12 bases; bases outside gene matches: 7. Germline V gives CDR1 SGHAT, CDR2 FQNNGV. CDR3 sequence reads: CASSSDRGLRQFF. The CDR3 DNA sequence: TGTGCCAGCAGCTCGGACAGGGGTCTCCGGCAGTTCTTC.

This clone came up once. The genes are TRBV15 and TRBJ2-1, with 9 bases fitting TRBD1. The J segment lost 2 bases and the V segment lost 3 bases, leaving 8 bases of the junction unmatched. Germline loops: CDR1 LNHNV, CDR2 YYDKDF (reference sequence). The CDR3 length is 17 residues. CDR3 DNA sequence: TGTGCCACCAGCAGCATACCGGGACAGGGAGCCTACAATGAGCAGTTCTTC. This encodes CATSSIPGQGAYNEQFF.

V gene TRBV4-1 combines with J gene TRBJ1-1; no clear D gene. The germline CDR1 and CDR2 sequences are MGHRA and YSYEKL. Deletions cut 4 bases from V and 1 base from J, with 22 bases between. CDR3 length: 18 residues. Here the CDR3 DNA reads TGCGCCAGCAGCCCAAACAGCCGGAGGGTCACCACGAACACTGAAGCTTTCTTT. Protein: CASSPNSRRVTTNTEAFF.

This chain links TRBV27 with TRBJ1-1; D unclear. Germline CDR1 is MNHEY and CDR2 is SMNVEV (reference sequence). The CDR3 runs to 15 residues. The V gene lost 5 bases and the J gene lost 1 base, with 14 bases spanning the gap. The CDR3 spells CASSPPPPGNTEAFF. DNA of the CDR3: TGTGCCAGCAGTCCCCCCCCGCCGGGGAACACTGAAGCTTTCTTT.

This sequence joins TRBV30 and TRBJ1-5; tentative D call: TRBD1 (5 bases). The CDR3 runs 14 residues. From germline, CDR1 is GTSNPN and CDR2 SVGIG (reference sequence). Trimming shortened V by 4 bases and J by 4 bases, and 14 bases separated the two germline ends. Here the CDR3 DNA reads TGTGCCTGGACCCCAGGGCACAGTAATCAGCCCCAGCATTTT. The encoded protein is CAWTPGHSNQPQHF. Drawing the rest from reference TRBV30 and TRBJ1-5, the complete variable domain is SQTIHQWPATLVQPVGSPLSLECTVEGTSNPNLYWYRQAAGRGLQLLFYSVGIGQISSEVPQNLSASRPQDRQFILSSKKLLLSDSGFYLCAWTPGHSNQPQHFGDGTRLSIL.